This TCR beta chain was observed in a study of T cell responses to AZD1222 COVID-19 vaccine (dated by TCRdb to about 2021). A note on the overall study: AZD1222 recipients with second doses at about 4 weeks or about 12 weeks were pooled, because spike-specific TCR depth and breadth did not differ between schedules. Trial participants were enrolled into age subgroups of 18-55, 56-69 and 70-plus years, which contained around 150, 29 and 61 TCR-sequenced participants, respectively. A total of 240 or so trial participants underwent TCR sequencing, of whom 207 had received two doses of AZD1222 and roughly 26 had received two doses of the MenACWY control vaccine. The investigation overall reported the following: After two AZD1222 doses, spike-specific TCR breadth and depth were significantly higher than at day 0 and than in MenACWY recipients. Because no day 14 peak-response samples were available, the repertoires could be characterized only after the peak T cell response. Vaccine-associated CD4 TCRs spanned the whole spike protein, with dominant responses in regions 160-218 and 743-854. Participants were mostly white British, with more females than males. The authors suggested clonal diversity may have been underestimated. Nearly half of unique spike-specific TCRs reportedly recognized epitopes outside regions mutated in the B.1.351 and B.1.1.7 variants. Conclusions about previously exposed vaccinees were limited because only a handful of AZD1222 recipients were SARS-CoV-2 seropositive at baseline. In the small 56-69-year group, the increase in depth fell short of significance, most likely because of low power.

The CDR3 regions of human TCRbeta chains were subjected to immunosequencing. In the source study's methods: TCRs in the repertoires were compared against a reference library of SARS-CoV-2-specific TCRs that had been generated with the MIRA antigen-specificity platform. Breadth was defined as the fraction of unique TCRs that were SARS-CoV-2-associated, and depth was defined as the fraction of total T cells that were SARS-CoV-2-associated. Using the MIRA data, every spike-specific TCR was mapped to the spike region that the TCR reacted to and assigned to either a CD4 or a CD8 class. Log10-transformed breadth and depth values were compared by one-way ANOVA with Sidak's multiple comparisons tests. TCRdb carries this immuneACCESS record with in-frame sequences only. Its versions omit some clonotypes, under half of them owing to an unresolved V gene in the studies checked, with the rest unexplained. For V, J and clone size, that table is used; D and trimming come from the DNA. A total of some 120,000 clones appear in this sample, about 90% of them only once. The leading ten clones occupy approximately 1% of the sample.

With regard to this clone: The antigen this receptor binds is unknown. The record has no base qualities; no much larger clone is one base away.

The label giving this sample's time point can be read as: baseline before first vaccination. Vaccinee samples were obtained from the UK trials COV001 and COV002, which included a single-blind randomized controlled phase 2/3 trial of AZD1222 (ChAdOx1 nCoV-19) in healthy adults. For TCRbeta chain sequencing, PBMC samples from trial participants were taken at day 0 and at day 28 after the second dose. As encoded in the germline V gene (reference sequence), CDR1 is SEHNR while CDR2 is FQNEAQ. Taken from cysteine to phenylalanine, the CDR3 has 14 residues. The retained sequence is limited to the CDR3, 42 bases, with the frame set at the first base. V is shortened by 7 bases, J by 4 bases, and the region joining them spans 11 bases.

The sequenced sample was peripheral blood, obtained on day 0 of AZD1222 vaccination. The receptor was derived from an adult in good health. This chain joins TRBV7-9 to TRBJ1-6, and perhaps TRBD1 as D gene, on 6 matching bases. The DNA reads as follows: TGTGCCAGCACTCAGCAGGGGTATAATTCACCCCTCCACTTT. Its coded protein is CASTQQGYNSPLHF.